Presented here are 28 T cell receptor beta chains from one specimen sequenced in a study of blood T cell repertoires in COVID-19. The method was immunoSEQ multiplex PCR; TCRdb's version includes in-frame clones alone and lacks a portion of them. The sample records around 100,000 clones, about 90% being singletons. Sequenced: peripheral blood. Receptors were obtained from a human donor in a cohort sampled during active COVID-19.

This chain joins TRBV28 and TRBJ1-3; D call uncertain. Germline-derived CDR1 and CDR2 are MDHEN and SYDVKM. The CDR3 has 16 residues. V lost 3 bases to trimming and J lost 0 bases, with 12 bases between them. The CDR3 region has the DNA TGTGCCAGCAGTTTCAGCGCCGCGCCCTCTGGAAACACCATATATTTT. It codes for CASSFSAAPSGNTIYF.

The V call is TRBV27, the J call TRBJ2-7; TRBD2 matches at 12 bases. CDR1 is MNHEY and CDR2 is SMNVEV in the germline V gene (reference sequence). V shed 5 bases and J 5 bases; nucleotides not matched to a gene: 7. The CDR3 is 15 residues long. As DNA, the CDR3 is TGTGCCAGCAGTCCGCTAGCGGGAGGGCCGAACGAGCAGTACTTC. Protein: CASSPLAGGPNEQYF.

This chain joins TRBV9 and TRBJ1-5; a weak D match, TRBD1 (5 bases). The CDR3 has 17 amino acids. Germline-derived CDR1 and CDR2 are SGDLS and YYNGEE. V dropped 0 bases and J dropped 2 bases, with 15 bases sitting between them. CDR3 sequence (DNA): TGTGCCAGCAGCGTAGGAGCAGGGAATGAGGGCAATCAGCCCCAGCATTTT. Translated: CASSVGAGNEGNQPQHF.

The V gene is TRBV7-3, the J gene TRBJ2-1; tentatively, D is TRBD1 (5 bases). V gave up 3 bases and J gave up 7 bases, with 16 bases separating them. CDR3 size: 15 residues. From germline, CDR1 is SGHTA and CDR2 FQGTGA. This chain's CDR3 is CASSFGGPKGNEQFF. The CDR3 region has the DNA TGTGCCAGCAGCTTCGGCGGCCCGAAGGGGAATGAGCAGTTCTTC.

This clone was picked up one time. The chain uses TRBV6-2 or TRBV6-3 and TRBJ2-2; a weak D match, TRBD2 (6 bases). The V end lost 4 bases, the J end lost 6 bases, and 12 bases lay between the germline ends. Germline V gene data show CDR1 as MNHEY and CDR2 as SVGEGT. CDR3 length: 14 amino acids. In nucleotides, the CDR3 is TGTGCCAGCAGTTCCCGACTAGTTCCCGGGGAGCTGTTTTTT. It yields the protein CASSSRLVPGELFF.

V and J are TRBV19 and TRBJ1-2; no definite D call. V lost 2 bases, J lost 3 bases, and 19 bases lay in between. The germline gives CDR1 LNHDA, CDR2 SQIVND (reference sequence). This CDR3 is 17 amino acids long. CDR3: CASSILGGGKGDYGYTF. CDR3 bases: TGTGCCAGTAGTATACTGGGAGGTGGCAAAGGAGACTATGGCTACACCTTC.

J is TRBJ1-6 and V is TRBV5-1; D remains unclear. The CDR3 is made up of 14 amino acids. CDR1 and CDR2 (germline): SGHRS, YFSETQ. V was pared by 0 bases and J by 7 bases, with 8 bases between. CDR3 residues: CASSLAAGNSPLHF. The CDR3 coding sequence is TGCGCCAGCAGCTTGGCCGCGGGGAATTCACCCCTCCACTTT.

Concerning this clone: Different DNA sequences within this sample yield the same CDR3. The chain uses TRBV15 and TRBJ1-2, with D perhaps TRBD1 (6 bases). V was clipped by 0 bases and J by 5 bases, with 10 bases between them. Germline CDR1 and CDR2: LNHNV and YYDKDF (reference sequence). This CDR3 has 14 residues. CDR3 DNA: TGTGCCACCAGCAGAGAGGGGGCTGGGTATGGCTACACCTTC. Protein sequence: CATSREGAGYGYTF.

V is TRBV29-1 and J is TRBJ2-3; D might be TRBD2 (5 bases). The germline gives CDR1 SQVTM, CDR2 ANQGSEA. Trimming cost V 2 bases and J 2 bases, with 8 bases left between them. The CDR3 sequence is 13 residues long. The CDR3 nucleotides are TGCAGCGTTGAAAGGCGGGCCACAGATACGCAGTATTTT. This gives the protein CSVERRATDTQYF.

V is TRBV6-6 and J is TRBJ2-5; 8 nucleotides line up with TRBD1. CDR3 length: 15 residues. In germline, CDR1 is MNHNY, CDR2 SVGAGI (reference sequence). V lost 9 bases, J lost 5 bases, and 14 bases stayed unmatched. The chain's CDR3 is CASSPTGAFRETQYF. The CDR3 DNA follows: TGTGCCAGTTCTCCGACAGGGGCCTTCAGGGAGACCCAGTACTTC.

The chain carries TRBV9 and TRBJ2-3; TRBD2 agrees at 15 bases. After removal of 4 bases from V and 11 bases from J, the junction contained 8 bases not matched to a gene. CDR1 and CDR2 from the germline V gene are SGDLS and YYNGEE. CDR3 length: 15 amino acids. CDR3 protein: CASSPRTSGRAGQYF. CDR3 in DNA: TGTGCCAGCAGCCCCCGGACTAGCGGGAGGGCGGGGCAGTATTTT.

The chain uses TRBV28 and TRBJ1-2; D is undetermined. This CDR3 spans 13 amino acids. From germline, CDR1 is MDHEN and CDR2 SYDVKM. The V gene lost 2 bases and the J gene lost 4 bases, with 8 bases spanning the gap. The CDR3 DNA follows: TGTGCCAGCAGTTTACTCACAGCCTATGGCTACACCTTC. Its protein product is CASSLLTAYGYTF.

The CDR3 sequence is CASRDRKVNGEQYF. The CDR3 DNA follows: TGTGCCAGCAGAGACAGGAAAGTGAATGGCGAGCAGTACTTC. The rearrangement joins TRBV27 to TRBJ2-7, with D possibly matching TRBD1 (6 bases). Germline V gives CDR1 MNHEY, CDR2 SMNVEV (reference sequence). The CDR3 has 14 residues. Trimming cost V 6 bases and J 6 bases, with 18 bases left between them.

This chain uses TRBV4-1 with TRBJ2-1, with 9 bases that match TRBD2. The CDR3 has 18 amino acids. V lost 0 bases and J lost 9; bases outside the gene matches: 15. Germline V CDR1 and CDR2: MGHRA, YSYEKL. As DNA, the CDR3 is TGCGCCAGCAGCCAAGAGCCGATTCTAGCGGGAAGGCTTAGTGAGCAGTTCTTC. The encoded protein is CASSQEPILAGRLSEQFF.

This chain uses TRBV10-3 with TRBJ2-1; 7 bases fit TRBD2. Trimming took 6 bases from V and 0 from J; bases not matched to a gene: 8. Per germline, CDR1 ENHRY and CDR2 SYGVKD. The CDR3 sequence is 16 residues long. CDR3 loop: CAISPSGASSYNEQFF. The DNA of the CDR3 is TGTGCCATCAGCCCCAGCGGGGCTAGCTCCTACAATGAGCAGTTCTTC.

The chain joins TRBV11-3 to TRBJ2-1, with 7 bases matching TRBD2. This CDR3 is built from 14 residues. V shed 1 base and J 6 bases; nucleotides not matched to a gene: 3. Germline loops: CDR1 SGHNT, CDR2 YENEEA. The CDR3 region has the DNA TGTGCCAGCAGCTTAGGAACTAGCGCCAATGAGCAGTTCTTC. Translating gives CASSLGTSANEQFF.

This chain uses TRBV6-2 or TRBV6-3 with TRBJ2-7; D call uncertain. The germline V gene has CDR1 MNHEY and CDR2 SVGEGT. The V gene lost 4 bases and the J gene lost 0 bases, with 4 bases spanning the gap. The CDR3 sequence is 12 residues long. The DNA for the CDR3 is TGTGCCAGCAGTTTTATCTCCTACGAGCAGTACTTC. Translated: CASSFISYEQYF.

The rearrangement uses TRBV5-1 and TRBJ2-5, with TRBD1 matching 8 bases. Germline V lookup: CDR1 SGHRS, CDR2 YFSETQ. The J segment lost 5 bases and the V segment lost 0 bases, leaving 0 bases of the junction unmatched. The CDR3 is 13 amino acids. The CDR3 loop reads CASSLGTGETQYF. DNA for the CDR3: TGCGCCAGCAGCTTGGGGACAGGGGAGACCCAGTACTTC.

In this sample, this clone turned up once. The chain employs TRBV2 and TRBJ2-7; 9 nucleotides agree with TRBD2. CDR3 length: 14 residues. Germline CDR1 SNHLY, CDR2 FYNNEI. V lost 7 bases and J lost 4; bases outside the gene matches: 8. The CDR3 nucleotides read TGTGCCAGCAAGACTAGCGGAAGTTCTTACGAGCAGTACTTC. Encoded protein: CASKTSGSSYEQYF.

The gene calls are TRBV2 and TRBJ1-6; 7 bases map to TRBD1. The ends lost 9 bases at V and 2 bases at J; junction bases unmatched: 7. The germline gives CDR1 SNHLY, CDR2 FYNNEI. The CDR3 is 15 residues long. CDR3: CASTWDSAYNSPLHF. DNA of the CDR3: TGTGCCAGTACGTGGGACAGCGCCTATAATTCACCCCTCCACTTT. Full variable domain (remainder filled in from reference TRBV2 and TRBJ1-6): EPEVTQTPSHQVTQMGQEVILRCVPISNHLYFYWYRQILGQKVEFLVSFYNNEISEKSEIFDDQFSVERPDGSNFTLKIRSTKLEDSAMYFCASTWDSAYNSPLHFGNGTRLTVT.

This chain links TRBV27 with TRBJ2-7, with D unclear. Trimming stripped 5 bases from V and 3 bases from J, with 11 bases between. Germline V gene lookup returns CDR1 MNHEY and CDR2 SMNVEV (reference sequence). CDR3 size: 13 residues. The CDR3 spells CASSHDSSYEQYF. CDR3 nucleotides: TGTGCCAGCAGTCATGACTCCAGCTACGAGCAGTACTTC.

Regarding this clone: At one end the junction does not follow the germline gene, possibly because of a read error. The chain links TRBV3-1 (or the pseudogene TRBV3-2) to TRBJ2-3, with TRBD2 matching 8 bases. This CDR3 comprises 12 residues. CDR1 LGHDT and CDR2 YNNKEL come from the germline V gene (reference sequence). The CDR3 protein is CASSQAGVTQYF. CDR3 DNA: TGTGCCAGCAGTCAAGCGGGAGTCACGCAGTATTTT.

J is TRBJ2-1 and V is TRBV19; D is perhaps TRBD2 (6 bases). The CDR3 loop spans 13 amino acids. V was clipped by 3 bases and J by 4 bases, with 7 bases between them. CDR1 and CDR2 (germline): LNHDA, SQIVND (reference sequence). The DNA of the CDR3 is TGTGCCAGTAGTATGGGGGGTTACAATGAGCAGTTCTTC. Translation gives CASSMGGYNEQFF.

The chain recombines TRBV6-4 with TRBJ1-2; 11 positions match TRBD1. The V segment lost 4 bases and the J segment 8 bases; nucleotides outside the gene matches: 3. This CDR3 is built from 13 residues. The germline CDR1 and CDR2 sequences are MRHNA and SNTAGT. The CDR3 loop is CASSGDRGSGYTF. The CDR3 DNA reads TGTGCCAGCAGTGGGGACAGGGGGAGCGGCTACACCTTC.

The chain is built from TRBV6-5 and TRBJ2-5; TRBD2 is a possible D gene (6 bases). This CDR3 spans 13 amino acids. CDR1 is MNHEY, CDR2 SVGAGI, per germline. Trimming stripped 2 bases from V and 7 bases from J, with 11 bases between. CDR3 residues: CASSYIQGGTQYF. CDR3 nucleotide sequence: TGTGCCAGCAGTTACATTCAGGGAGGGACCCAGTACTTC.

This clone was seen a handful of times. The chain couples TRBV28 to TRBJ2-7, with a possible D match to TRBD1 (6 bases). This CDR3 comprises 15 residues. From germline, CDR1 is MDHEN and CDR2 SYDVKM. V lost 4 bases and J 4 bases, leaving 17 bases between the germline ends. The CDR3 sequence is CASSSGSRGIYEQYF. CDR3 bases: TGTGCCAGCAGTTCGGGGAGCAGGGGAATTTACGAGCAGTACTTC.

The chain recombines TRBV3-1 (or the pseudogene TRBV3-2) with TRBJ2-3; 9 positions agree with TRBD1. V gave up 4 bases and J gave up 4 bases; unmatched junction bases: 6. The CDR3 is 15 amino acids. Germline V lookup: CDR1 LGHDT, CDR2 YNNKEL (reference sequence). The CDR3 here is CASSPRDRVADTQYF. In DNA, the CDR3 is TGTGCCAGCAGCCCCCGGGACAGGGTAGCAGATACGCAGTATTTT.

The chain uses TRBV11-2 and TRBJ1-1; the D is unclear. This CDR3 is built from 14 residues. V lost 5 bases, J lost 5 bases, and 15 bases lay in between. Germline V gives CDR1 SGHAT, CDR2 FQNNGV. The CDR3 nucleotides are TGTGCCAGCAGCCCCACGTTGGGCCAGACTGAAGCTTTCTTT. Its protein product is CASSPTLGQTEAFF.